Below, one T cell receptor beta chain is given with its context. The V gene's germline CDR1 is MNHEY and CDR2 SMNVEV (reference sequence). J gave up 0 bases and V 4 bases, and 15 bases lay outside the gene matches. This CDR3 comprises 19 residues. The sample originates from a study of T cell responses to AZD1222 COVID-19 vaccine. Profiling relied on immunoSEQ multiplex PCR, and the TCRdb table lists in-frame clones only, not all of them. The data show nearly 55,000 clones, with around 89% seen just once and 14% held by the top ten. The chain recombines TRBV27 with TRBJ2-5, with 9 bases fitting TRBD2. The sequenced sample was peripheral blood, obtained 28 days after the second AZD1222 dose. The receptor comes from an adult who received the AZD1222 COVID-19 vaccine. DNA of the CDR3: TGTGCCAGCAGTTCCCTAATAACAATAGCGGGAGCGAACCAAGAGACCCAGTACTTC. Translating it yields CASSSLITIAGANQETQYF.